This T cell receptor beta chain was captured in a study of blood T cell repertoires in COVID-19. Study information: Sources were T cells, B-cell-depleted T cells, or PBMCs; the material itself was cDNA or gDNA.

Original handling: Amplification of reference gene primers was used by the study to estimate nucleated cell counts. Produced via immunoSEQ multiplex PCR; TCRdb's table is partial and in-frame only. The V and J calls and clone size come from that table; D and trimming were worked out from the DNA. The sample lists approximately 330,000 clones, roughly 87% seen once, with around 10% in the top ten. The germline V gene encodes CDR1 LGHDT and CDR2 YNNKEL (reference sequence). The V gene end was trimmed by 0 bases and the J gene end by 4 bases; junction bases not matched to a gene: 3. CDR3 size: 16 residues. Enrollment of patients from Seattle took place during active infection, with longitudinal follow-up.

This sequence originates from a man younger than 40 with COVID-19, enrolled during active disease. The specimen was peripheral blood. The rearrangement uses TRBV3-1 (or the pseudogene TRBV3-2) and TRBJ2-1, with TRBD2 matching over 10 bases. The CDR3 protein is CASSQDGGLAYNEQFF. The DNA of the CDR3 is TGTGCCAGCAGCCAAGATGGGGGACTAGCGTACAATGAGCAGTTCTTC.